A single sample gave rise to the 17 T cell receptor beta chains below, sequenced in a study of human T cells and chemical hapten exposure. TCRdb ran MiXCR on the RACE reads and lists one entry per CDR3 protein. Of some 170,000 distinct CDR3 sequences in the sample, about 27% were seen once. This sample's time point: patch test 3, about 24 weeks after DPC sensitization. Regarding treatment: therapeutic diphenylcyclopropenone sensitization with weekly scalp DPC. Source: whole blood, taken in connection with sensitization to the hapten diphenylcyclopropenone (DPC). The receptors derive from a woman in her late teens or twenties with alopecia areata. Some clones in this sample may be carry-over from other donors' samples.

Here the CDR3 DNA reads TGTGCCAGCAGTTATATGAGGGGCGACGGGGAGCTGTTTTTT. It codes for CASSYMRGDGELFF. The chain joins TRBV12-3 or TRBV12-4 to TRBJ2-2; D possibly uses TRBD1 or TRBD2 (5 bases each). Between the trimmed V and J ends, which lost 4 bases and 7 bases, there was a span of 13 bases. This CDR3 has 14 amino acids.

This clonotype was observed a few times. This sequence joins TRBV29-1 and TRBJ1-2; no reliable D call. The CDR3 is made up of 12 amino acids. Deletions cut 1 base from V and 1 base from J, with 4 bases between. CDR1 SQVTM and CDR2 ANQGSEA come from the germline V gene. This chain's CDR3 is CSVEAGNYGYTF. CDR3 in DNA: TGCAGCGTTGAAGCGGGTAACTATGGCTACACCTTC.

This clonotype was observed a handful of times. V gene TRBV9 combines with J gene TRBJ1-2, with D maybe TRBD1 (6 bases). CDR3 length: 16 amino acids. Between the trimmed V and J ends, which lost 4 bases and 4 bases, there was a span of 20 bases. CDR1 SGDLS and CDR2 YYNGEE come from the germline V gene. For the CDR3, the DNA is TGTGCCAGCAGCCCCGAGAGGCAGGGGAATAGCTATGGCTACACCTTC. Protein: CASSPERQGNSYGYTF.

This clonotype was observed many times. The chain combines TRBV7-2 with TRBJ2-4, with TRBD1 identical over 7 bases. Trimming removed 1 base from V and 5 bases from J; junction bases left unmatched: 11. The CDR3 contains 17 residues. CDR1 and CDR2 (germline): SGHTA, FQGNSA. The DNA of the CDR3 is TGTGCCAGCAGCTTAGTTGGCCGACGACAGGGCGAAAACATTCAGTACTTC. Encoded protein: CASSLVGRRQGENIQYF.

The J gene is TRBJ2-3, the V gene TRBV11-2; D is ambiguous. Germline lookup yields CDR1 SGHAT and CDR2 FQNNGV. V lost 5 bases and J lost 1, with 10 bases in between. The CDR3 sequence is 14 residues long. CDR3 amino acids: CASSPRPGTDTQYF. In nucleotides, the CDR3 is TGTGCCAGCAGCCCGCGTCCGGGCACAGATACGCAGTATTTT.

This rearrangement joins TRBV15 to TRBJ1-5; 9 bases map to TRBD1. Per germline, CDR1 LNHNV and CDR2 YYDKDF (reference sequence). The CDR3 is made up of 15 amino acids. The J segment lost 3 bases and the V segment lost 5 bases, leaving 5 bases of the junction unmatched. The CDR3, as DNA: TGTGCCACCAGCCAAGACAGGGGGAACAATCAGCCCCAGCATTTT. Amino acid sequence: CATSQDRGNNQPQHF. The full variable domain, with the rest looked up from reference TRBV15 and TRBJ1-5, is DAMVIQNPRYQVTQFGKPVTLSCSQTLNHNVMYWYQQKSSQAPKLLFHYYDKDFNNEADTPDNFQSRRPNTSFCFLDIRSPGLGDTAMYLCATSQDRGNNQPQHFGDGTRLSIL.

A few counts support this clonotype. The chain recombines TRBV28 with TRBJ1-5; D is unresolved. The CDR3 runs 15 residues. The germline V gene encodes CDR1 MDHEN and CDR2 SYDVKM. The V and J ends lost 3 bases and 1 base respectively, with 10 bases between them. CDR3 sequence reads: CASSFRGRSNQPQHF. Written as DNA, the CDR3 is TGTGCCAGCAGTTTCCGGGGTAGGAGCAATCAGCCCCAGCATTTT.

This chain joins TRBV9 and TRBJ2-1; 7 nucleotides match TRBD1. From germline, CDR1 is SGDLS and CDR2 YYNGEE. The CDR3 loop spans 15 amino acids. V lost 5 bases to trimming and J lost 2 bases; unmatched junction nucleotides: 7. CDR3 DNA: TGTGCCAGCAGTGCCACCGGGACAGCCTACAATGAGCAGTTCTTC. This sequence encodes CASSATGTAYNEQFF.

This clonotype has only a few counts. V usage is TRBV7-2 and J usage is TRBJ2-1; 7 nucleotides match TRBD1. Germline-derived CDR1 and CDR2 are SGHTA and FQGNSA. The CDR3 runs 15 residues. After removal of 6 bases from V and 0 bases from J, the junction contained 5 bases not matched to a gene. The CDR3: CASRTDRSSYNEQFF. In nucleotides, the CDR3 is TGTGCCAGCAGGACGGACAGGAGCTCCTACAATGAGCAGTTCTTC.

The rearrangement joins TRBV11-2 to TRBJ2-7; TRBD1 might be the D (6 bases). Trimming cost V 6 bases and J 4 bases, with 16 bases left between them. This CDR3 contains 14 residues. CDR1 SGHAT and CDR2 FQNNGV come from the germline V gene. CDR3 coding DNA: TGTGCCAGCAGTTTCCATGACAGGTCATACGAGCAGTACTTC. Translated, it gives CASSFHDRSYEQYF.

The table lists this clonotype with a few counts. The chain uses TRBV5-1 and TRBJ2-5, with a weak D call TRBD2 (5 bases). The CDR3 length is 14 residues. Germline CDR1 SGHRS, CDR2 YFSETQ. Trimming stripped 0 bases from V and 1 base from J, with 7 bases between. The CDR3 here is CASSLGRVQETQYF. CDR3 nucleotide sequence: TGCGCCAGCAGCTTGGGGCGGGTCCAAGAGACCCAGTACTTC.

The chain has TRBV20-1 and TRBJ2-5; no firm D call. CDR1 is DFQATT, CDR2 SNEGSKA, per germline (reference sequence). The CDR3 has 13 residues. Deletions cut 1 base from V and 2 bases from J, with 8 bases between. The CDR3 loop is CSARVGRQETQYF. The CDR3 DNA reads TGCAGTGCTAGAGTTGGCAGACAAGAGACCCAGTACTTC.

This chain joins TRBV14 and TRBJ2-1, with TRBD1 matching over 9 bases. The CDR3 consists of 16 residues. The germline CDR1 and CDR2 sequences are SGHDN and FVKESK. The V gene end was trimmed by 4 bases and the J gene end by 2 bases; junction bases not matched to a gene: 6. Here the CDR3 DNA reads TGTGCCAGCAGCCCTTTCCGACAGGGGGCCTACAATGAGCAGTTCTTC. It codes for CASSPFRQGAYNEQFF.

This chain uses TRBV29-1 with TRBJ2-7, with 11 bases lining up with TRBD2. The germline CDR1 and CDR2 sequences are SQVTM and ANQGSEA. CDR3 length: 15 amino acids. J was trimmed by 3 bases and V by 1 base; bases with no gene match: 5. The CDR3: CSVEGGTSGVYEQYF. The CDR3 nucleotides are TGCAGCGTTGAAGGGGGGACTAGCGGAGTCTACGAGCAGTACTTC.

The rearrangement links TRBV16 to TRBJ2-7; the match to TRBD2 covers 7 bases. Germline V gene data show CDR1 as KGHSY and CDR2 as FQNENV. The CDR3 spans 14 residues. V trimming: 3 bases; J trimming: 4 bases; junction bases outside the gene matches: 6. DNA of the CDR3: TGTGCCAGCAGCCATAGGACTAGTCTGTACGAGCAGTACTTC. Amino acids: CASSHRTSLYEQYF.

In this sample, this clonotype turned up a few times. The chain is built from TRBV24-1 and TRBJ2-2; 7 nucleotides agree with TRBD1. The junction had 4 bases not matched to a gene; V was cut back by 2 bases and J by 2 bases. Germline assignment: CDR1 KGHDR and CDR2 SFDVKD. The CDR3 runs 16 residues. CDR3 sequence (DNA): TGTGCCACCAGTGATTACCGACAGGGCAACACCGGGGAGCTGTTTTTT. Its protein is CATSDYRQGNTGELFF.

This chain uses TRBV29-1 with TRBJ2-1, with 8 positions matching TRBD2. This CDR3 region has 14 residues. V gave up 7 bases and J gave up 3 bases; unmatched junction bases: 8. The germline CDR1 and CDR2 sequences are SQVTM and ANQGSEA. In DNA form, the CDR3 reads TGCAGCGCAGCGGGACTAGAATTCTACAATGAGCAGTTCTTC. Its translation is CSAAGLEFYNEQFF.